The 5 T cell receptor beta chains listed next were all sequenced from one sample in a study of beta chain features in type 1 diabetes. Overall study results and limits: Shorter TCRB CDR3s, moderately but significantly so, marked every one of the four CD4+ subsets in Type 1 diabetes patients.

Their target antigens are unknown. Expressed TCRB transcripts were sequenced because the isolated RNA had all been reverse transcribed beforehand. Sequencing used immunoSEQ multiplex PCR; TCRdb keeps in-frame clones, though not all of them. Among 250,000 to 300,000 clones, approximately 25% were seen once, and the ten largest hold about 0.012%. Sample: naive CD4+ T cells from blood. The receptors originated from a woman in her twenties or thirties with type 1 diabetes.

The V gene is TRBV5-1, the J gene TRBJ2-5; 9 nucleotides agree with TRBD2. The V gene's germline CDR1 is SGHRS and CDR2 YFSETQ. This CDR3 has 16 residues. With 4 bases clipped from V and 5 bases from J, the junction kept 12 bases outside the gene matches. The CDR3 sequence: CASSTLQASGKETQYF. The CDR3 region has the DNA TGCGCCAGCAGCACCCTCCAGGCTAGCGGGAAGGAGACCCAGTACTTC.

This clone has only a few counts. The V gene is TRBV18, the J gene TRBJ1-1; possibly TRBD1 for D (5 bases). Germline CDR1 and CDR2: KGHSH and LQKENI. Trimming cost V 6 bases and J 4 bases, with 18 bases left between them. The CDR3 loop spans 15 amino acids. CDR3: CASSQYSRDVTEAFF. The CDR3 DNA reads TGTGCCAGCTCGCAATACTCCAGGGATGTCACTGAAGCTTTCTTT.

A few counts support this clone. This chain uses TRBV30 with TRBJ2-3; 7 bases are a match to TRBD2. CDR3 length: 13 residues. Germline assignment: CDR1 GTSNPN and CDR2 SVGIG (reference sequence). The V segment lost 2 bases and the J segment 3 bases; nucleotides outside the gene matches: 2. In nucleotides, the CDR3 is TGTGCCTGGAGTTTGGGGGGGACAGATACGCAGTATTTT. Translation gives CAWSLGGTDTQYF.

There are a few counts of this clone. This chain connects TRBV19 to TRBJ2-1; 11 bases are a match to TRBD2. CDR3 length: 19 amino acids. V dropped 6 bases and J dropped 5; count of bases not matched to a gene: 18. The V gene's germline CDR1 is LNHDA and CDR2 SQIVND (reference sequence). CDR3 sequence (DNA): TGTGCCAGTAGCTCTTTCGGAGTAAGCCTAGCGGGAGGAGACAATGAGCAGTTCTTC. Translated: CASSSFGVSLAGGDNEQFF.

The chain links TRBV7-8 to TRBJ2-2; 7 nucleotides align to TRBD1. Germline lookup yields CDR1 SGHVS and CDR2 FQNEAQ. V lost 4 bases, J lost 5 bases, and 1 base stayed unmatched. This CDR3 is 13 amino acids long. CDR3 protein: CASSWDSTGELFF. CDR3 in DNA: TGTGCCAGCAGCTGGGACAGTACCGGGGAGCTGTTTTTT.